The entry below describes one T cell receptor (beta chain). As yet, its antigen is unknown. PCR was performed using 60 Vbeta and 13 Jbeta primers. Sequenced by immunoSEQ multiplex PCR; TCRdb stores in-frame clones only, minus some. Of roughly 200,000 clones in the sample, about nine tenths were seen once. The record originates from a study of cytomegalovirus exposure and HLA in healthy donors. Background on the study: There were nearly 120 million unique TCR beta sequences, drawn from around 180 million T cells, in an earlier analysis.

Study results and caveats: In an earlier analysis, productive rearrangement rates for most beta V segments clustered near 87% or 30%. TCR beta chain V- and J-gene trimming was linked, in a later analysis, to a missense variant in DCLRE1C. The classifier reportedly diagnosed cytomegalovirus status with high sensitivity and specificity.

From germline, CDR1 is SQVTM and CDR2 ANQGSEA. The germline V and J ends were trimmed by 5 bases and 5 bases, with 10 bases remaining between them. The CDR3 is made up of 12 amino acids. The TCR comes from a young man in good health and CMV-seronegative. This chain links TRBV29-1 with TRBJ2-1, with D unresolved. Material for sequencing was PBMCs. This CDR3 is CSVRLINNEQFF. CDR3 nucleotide sequence: TGCAGCGTTCGACTGATAAACAATGAGCAGTTCTTC.